This T cell receptor (beta chain) was sequenced during a study of cytomegalovirus exposure and HLA in healthy donors. The PCR employed 60 Vbeta primers together with 13 Jbeta primers. The repertoire was sequenced with immunoSEQ multiplex PCR; TCRdb's copy has only in-frame clones and lacks some. The data contain over 100,000 clones, about 70% of them singletons. Looked up from germline, CDR1 is MDHEN and CDR2 is SYDVKM. V gave up 2 bases and J gave up 1 base; unmatched junction bases: 20. The CDR3 runs to 20 residues. The sequenced sample was PBMCs. The clonotype originates from a man in his thirties or forties in good health and CMV-seropositive. The J gene is TRBJ2-7, the V gene TRBV28; TRBD1 matches at 7 bases. CDR3 region: CASSLPPKSRDRDLSYEQYF. The CDR3, as DNA: TGTGCCAGCAGTTTACCCCCTAAAAGCAGGGACAGAGACTTATCCTACGAGCAGTACTTC.